Following are 13 T cell receptor beta chains from one sample sequenced in a study of a mutant IDH1 vaccine in newly diagnosed glioma. Stated time point: baseline, week 1 (first vaccination visit). The treatment denotes: pre-vaccination baseline after standard-of-care therapy. The protocol was immunoSEQ multiplex PCR, while the TCRdb copy is restricted to in-frame clones and leaves out a portion. The data show around 50,000 clones, roughly 88% seen once. Specimen: PBMCs, collected from a glioma patient treated with radiotherapy, temozolomide or both. These receptors were collected from a middle-aged man with glioma.

The chain uses TRBV2 and TRBJ2-5; the D call may be TRBD1 or TRBD2 (5 bases each). Germline-derived CDR1 and CDR2 are SNHLY and FYNNEI. This CDR3 comprises 14 residues. V was trimmed by 7 bases and J by 3 bases, leaving 15 bases between them. The CDR3 DNA is TGTGCCAGCAAATCGGGACCCCGTAAAGAGACCCAGTACTTC. Residues: CASKSGPRKETQYF.

The chain uses TRBV5-3 and TRBJ2-1, with 7 bases that match TRBD2. TRBV5-3 is an ORF for which the function is uncertain. The CDR3 covers 18 residues. V trimming: 6 bases; J trimming: 2 bases; junction bases outside the gene matches: 17. The CDR3 is CARTASGIGGRAYNEQFF. The DNA of the CDR3 is TGTGCCAGAACCGCGTCGGGGATTGGCGGGAGAGCCTACAATGAGCAGTTCTTC.

V gene TRBV28 combines with J gene TRBJ1-5, with a tentative D call TRBD1 (5 bases). Trimming pared 1 base from V and 7 bases from J, leaving 8 bases between. The CDR3 sequence is 13 residues long. Germline CDR1 is MDHEN and CDR2 is SYDVKM. The chain's CDR3 is CASSLFTGQPQHF. In nucleotides, the CDR3 is TGTGCCAGCAGTTTATTTACAGGACAGCCCCAGCATTTT.

The rearrangement links TRBV9 to TRBJ1-5; D possibly corresponds to TRBD1 (6 bases). The CDR3 covers 15 residues. Trimming removed 1 base at V and 3 bases at J, with 11 bases between. Germline CDR1 is SGDLS and CDR2 is YYNGEE. CDR3 sequence: CASSVRGAINQPQHF. CDR3 DNA: TGTGCCAGCAGCGTAAGGGGGGCCATCAATCAGCCCCAGCATTTT.

The chain joins TRBV6-5 to TRBJ2-5; 11 bases line up with TRBD2. The germline gives CDR1 MNHEY, CDR2 SVGAGI. This CDR3 is 15 amino acids long. V dropped 6 bases and J dropped 4; count of bases not matched to a gene: 7. For the CDR3, the DNA is TGTGCCAGCAGACCCGAACTAGCGGGAGCAGAGACCCAGTACTTC. It translates to CASRPELAGAETQYF.

V is TRBV7-2 and J is TRBJ2-3; 10 bases are shared with TRBD2. Trimming at V came to 1 base and at J to 1 base, leaving 2 bases not matched to a gene. This CDR3 is built from 16 residues. Looked up from germline, CDR1 is SGHTA and CDR2 is FQGNSA. DNA for the CDR3: TGTGCCAGCAGCTTAGGGACTAGCGGAGGCACAGATACGCAGTATTTT. Amino acid sequence: CASSLGTSGGTDTQYF.

The chain is built from TRBV19 and TRBJ2-2; 14 positions match TRBD2. There are 19 residues in the CDR3. CDR1 and CDR2 from the germline V gene are LNHDA and SQIVND (reference sequence). V shed 4 bases and J 7 bases; nucleotides not matched to a gene: 14. This chain's CDR3 is CASSKRVAGTSGRVGELFF. In DNA, the CDR3 is TGTGCCAGTAGTAAAAGGGTCGCCGGGACTAGCGGGAGAGTCGGGGAGCTGTTTTTT.

The genes are TRBV5-1 and TRBJ2-3, with a weak D call TRBD2 (6 bases). Trimming took off 0 bases at V and 11 bases at J, with 19 bases between the two ends. This CDR3 contains 15 residues. The V gene's germline CDR1 is SGHRS and CDR2 YFSETQ. The CDR3 nucleotides are TGCGCCAGCAGCTTGGGCCCCCCGACCGGGGGTGGGCAGTATTTT. This sequence encodes CASSLGPPTGGGQYF.

V gene TRBV19 combines with J gene TRBJ2-5, with D possibly being TRBD1 (6 bases). The V gene lost 3 bases and the J gene lost 5 bases, with 10 bases spanning the gap. The CDR3 has 13 amino acids. Germline loops: CDR1 LNHDA, CDR2 SQIVND (reference sequence). CDR3 amino acids: CASSMGHIETQYF. The CDR3 nucleotides are TGTGCCAGTAGTATGGGACACATCGAGACCCAGTACTTC.

CDR3 sequence reads: CASSGTRLTYNEQFF. As DNA, the CDR3 is TGTGCCAGCAGCGGGACCCGCTTAACCTACAATGAGCAGTTCTTC. The V and J genes are TRBV11-2 and TRBJ2-1; possibly TRBD1 or TRBD2 for D (5 bases each). V was clipped by 5 bases and J by 2 bases, with 13 bases between them. Germline V gene sequence: CDR1 SGHAT, CDR2 FQNNGV. The CDR3 sequence is 15 residues long.

The chain couples TRBV7-6 to TRBJ2-5, with D possibly TRBD2 on 5 matching bases. The CDR3 spans 15 residues. Germline values: CDR1 SGHVS, CDR2 FNYEAQ. V lost 4 bases and J lost 7, with 19 bases in between. Here the CDR3 reads CASSSGLTPKGTQYF. The CDR3 nucleotides are TGTGCCAGCAGCTCAGGACTTACCCCTAAAGGGACCCAGTACTTC.

The chain links TRBV5-6 to TRBJ2-7; D possibly corresponds to TRBD2 (5 bases). The CDR3 length is 15 residues. V lost 5 bases, J lost 4 bases, and 19 bases lay in between. Germline CDR1 and CDR2: SGHDT and YYEEEE. CDR3 region: CASRQLDQGGYEQYF. Written as DNA, the CDR3 is TGTGCCAGCAGACAACTAGATCAAGGAGGATACGAGCAGTACTTC.

This chain joins TRBV7-2 and TRBJ2-2; 8 bases map to TRBD1. Germline values: CDR1 SGHTA, CDR2 FQGNSA. The CDR3 length is 15 residues. Trimming at V came to 2 bases and at J to 6 bases, leaving 5 bases not matched to a gene. CDR3 DNA: TGTGCCAGCAGCTTAAGCAGGGGGCTCTCCGGGGAGCTGTTTTTT. Translating gives CASSLSRGLSGELFF.